What follows are 10 T cell receptor beta chains derived from one specimen sequenced in a study of blood T cell repertoires in COVID-19. Measured with immunoSEQ multiplex PCR; TCRdb has only the in-frame clones, and not every one. The top ten clones hold over 0.7% of a sample with approximately 480,000 clones, 89% of them seen once. What was sequenced was peripheral blood. The source is a man aged 18 to 30 with COVID-19, enrolled during active disease.

The V gene is TRBV6-5, the J gene TRBJ2-7; the D gene is possibly TRBD2 (6 bases). The CDR3 has 14 amino acids. Per the germline V gene, CDR1 is MNHEY and CDR2 is SVGAGI. V gave up 2 bases and J gave up 4 bases, with 12 bases separating them. The CDR3 region is CASSYAGRSYEQYF. The CDR3 nucleotides read TGTGCCAGCAGTTACGCGGGGAGATCTTACGAGCAGTACTTC.

This chain links TRBV30 with TRBJ1-1; D not resolved. Germline V gene sequence: CDR1 GTSNPN, CDR2 SVGIG (reference sequence). CDR3 length: 13 residues. V was shortened by 2 bases and J by 5 bases, with 12 bases between the two germline ends. CDR3 DNA: TGTGCCTGGAGTAAACTGGAGGTGACTGAAGCTTTCTTT. Translating it yields CAWSKLEVTEAFF.

The rearrangement uses TRBV7-6 and TRBJ1-2, with 8 bases identical to TRBD1. The CDR3 consists of 14 residues. Losses at the gene ends were 6 bases for V and 0 bases for J; bases not matched to a gene: 3. Germline lookup yields CDR1 SGHVS and CDR2 FNYEAQ. In DNA form, the CDR3 reads TGTGCCAGCAGGCCGACAGGGGCTAACTATGGCTACACCTTC. It codes for CASRPTGANYGYTF.

The J gene is TRBJ2-1, the V gene TRBV19; 7 bases are a match to TRBD1. This CDR3 is built from 14 residues. Trimming at V came to 5 bases and at J to 4 bases, leaving 5 bases not matched to a gene. Germline CDR1 and CDR2: LNHDA and SQIVND (reference sequence). CDR3 sequence reads: CASSVGQKYNEQFF. Written as DNA, the CDR3 is TGTGCCAGTAGTGTGGGACAGAAATACAATGAGCAGTTCTTC.

This chain links TRBV19 with TRBJ1-1; 7 positions match TRBD1. Germline V gives CDR1 LNHDA, CDR2 SQIVND (reference sequence). V was pared by 5 bases and J by 1 base, with 7 bases of the junction left unmatched. The CDR3 loop spans 15 amino acids. Written as DNA, the CDR3 is TGTGCCAGTAGTCTAGCGGGGACAGCGAACACTGAAGCTTTCTTT. Translating gives CASSLAGTANTEAFF.

This chain's CDR3 is CASSYSSGGGEKLFF. In DNA form, the CDR3 reads TGTGCCAGCAGTTACTCATCGGGGGGGGGTGAAAAACTGTTTTTT. The rearrangement links TRBV6-5 to TRBJ1-4; perhaps TRBD1 as D (5 bases). The CDR3 spans 15 residues. Trimming took 0 bases from V and 7 from J, leaving 12 bases between them. The germline V gene has CDR1 MNHEY and CDR2 SVGAGI.

A single count supports this clone. For the CDR3, the DNA is TGTGCCAGCAGCCAAGTCTCCGATACGCAGTATTTT. The encoded protein is CASSQVSDTQYF. J is TRBJ2-3 and V is TRBV4-2; no definite D call. Germline V lookup: CDR1 LGHNA, CDR2 YNFKEQ. The V end was cut by 1 base, the J end by 6 bases, with 5 bases between. The CDR3 contains 12 residues.

The chain couples TRBV2 to TRBJ1-6; D gene unclear. The V end lost 1 base, the J end lost 0 bases, and 7 bases lay between the germline ends. The CDR3 contains 16 residues. The germline CDR1 and CDR2 sequences are SNHLY and FYNNEI. For the CDR3, the DNA is TGTGCCAGCAGTGAAGAAACCAGCTCCTATAATTCACCCCTCCACTTT. Protein product: CASSEETSSYNSPLHF.

The gene calls are TRBV7-2 and TRBJ1-1; TRBD1 might be the D (6 bases). The CDR3 sequence is 13 residues long. Trimming pared 3 bases from V and 3 bases from J, leaving 8 bases between. Germline loops: CDR1 SGHTA, CDR2 FQGNSA. The CDR3 region has the DNA TGTGCCAGCAGCTTCAACAGGGACACTGAAGCTTTCTTT. Protein product: CASSFNRDTEAFF.

The CDR3 DNA follows: TGTGCCAGCTGGGCTACGTGGACCGGGGAGCTGTTTTTT. Protein: CASWATWTGELFF. V usage is TRBV2 and J usage is TRBJ2-2, with D uncertain. Germline CDR1 and CDR2: SNHLY and FYNNEI. V was shortened by 8 bases and J by 5 bases, with 12 bases between the two germline ends. This CDR3 has 13 amino acids.